Here is one T cell receptor (beta chain) with its context. The data originate from a study of blood T cell repertoires in COVID-19. At the level of the study: Samples representing acute and convalescent COVID-19 were sourced from the United States, Italy and Spain. Sources were T cells, B-cell-depleted T cells, or PBMCs; the material itself was cDNA or gDNA.

Per the original data handling: The authors estimated nucleated cell counts from reference gene primer amplification. Only in-frame clones appear in the TCRdb table, and some are missing; sequencing was by immunoSEQ multiplex PCR. V and J calls plus clone size are reproduced from that table; the DNA served to infer D and trimming. This table has tens of thousands of clones, 65% to 85% appearing once. This CDR3 region has 15 residues. V gave up 0 bases and J gave up 9 bases, with 15 bases separating them. The germline V gene encodes CDR1 LGHNA and CDR2 YSLEER. Sequences were obtained from peripheral blood. The rearrangement joins TRBV4-3 to TRBJ1-5, with D possibly matching TRBD1 (5 bases). The source is a human donor in a cohort sampled during active COVID-19. CDR3: CASSQDSAGGGPQHF. Here the CDR3 DNA reads TGCGCCAGCAGCCAAGATTCGGCAGGCGGGGGGCCCCAGCATTTT.